This T cell receptor beta chain is drawn from a study of identical twins. In its sample, this clonotype was seen many times. Its antigen is unknown. A template switching step contributed a universal primer site, while unique molecular identifiers were present in the cDNA. TCRdb fed the 5' RACE reads into MiXCR, producing one record per CDR3 protein. The sample lists about 100,000 distinct CDR3 sequences, about 6% occurring once. All of the donors were Caucasians in good health. From germline, CDR1 is MDHEN and CDR2 SYDVKM. V lost 8 bases to trimming and J lost 1 base; unmatched junction nucleotides: 2. This CDR3 contains 13 residues. Points from the study as a whole: Memory repertoires lacked the insertion deficit that abundant cord blood beta clonotypes showed.

This sequence joins TRBV28 and TRBJ2-7, with 10 bases identical to TRBD1. The specimen sequenced was memory T cells sorted from blood. This TCR came from a woman in her 50s in good health. CDR3: CASGTGDSYEQYF. In DNA form, the CDR3 reads TGTGCCAGCGGGACAGGGGATTCCTACGAGCAGTACTTC.